What follows describes a single T cell receptor beta chain. Its recognized antigen is unknown. The record has no base qualities; no much larger clone is one base away. The data are from a study of early T cells in non-severe SARS-CoV-2 infection (dated by TCRdb to the early 2020s). The study in broad terms: Because TCR sequencing was done on bulk RNA from unsorted whole blood, the alpha and beta chains could not be paired.

CDR3 length: 14 amino acids, cysteine to phenylalanine. Only the CDR3 DNA stays, 42 bases, in frame from base 1. The junction carries 9 bases between V and J, which are trimmed by 1 base and 3 bases respectively. This was a case-control study nested in a cohort of healthcare workers in London, UK, who had nasopharyngeal swab PCR tests and blood samples taken every week. Healthcare workers were enrolled in the week of the UK lockdown, from 23 to 31 March 2020, and were followed every week for up to roughly 15 weeks. Libraries were constructed by 5' RACE. TCRdb names NextSeq 500 as the instrument used. In the TCR library protocol, unique molecular identifiers were attached to individual cDNA molecules to correct for PCR bias and sequencing error. TCR alpha and beta chains were both sequenced, and the abundances of alpha and beta sequences in each sample were closely correlated with each other. Regarding the original processing steps: Decombinator V4 was used to annotate the V gene, J gene and CDR3 of the TCR sequences. Expanded TCRs were defined as changing significantly between any two time points under a Poisson model with p below 0.0001. TCR abundances were normalised to the total number of TCRs sequenced per sample and were expressed as counts per million. TRAV1-2 paired with TRAJ12, TRAJ20 or TRAJ33 defined MAIT TCRs, while TRAV10 paired with TRAJ18 defined iNKT TCRs. VDJdb, accessed 1 November 2021, was searched for CMV, EBV and SARS-CoV-2 annotated TCRs, with TCRs annotated for multiple antigens excluded. TCRdb reprocessed the public reads (quality trimming at Q25 with fastp, clone calling with MiXCR) and kept in-frame beta chains. Duplicate CDR3 protein sequences are folded into a single record with the most common DNA and genes. The V and J calls follow TCRdb's processing rather than the paper's. The sample table records around 76,000 distinct CDR3 sequences; 9.5% to 15% of these occur just once. The ten largest clones represent 3.5% to 4.5% of the sample.

Overall study results and their limits: VDJdb matching was skewed toward anti-spike CD8 responses, so virus-specific expansions were likely underestimated and private and CD4 specificities were missed.

The sequence derives from an adult who was a healthcare worker with PCR-confirmed SARS-CoV-2 infection or an uninfected control (not recorded which). Sequencing used whole blood. The chain links TRBV12-3 or TRBV12-4 with TRBJ1-1; the D gene assignment is ambiguous. DNA sequence: TGTGCCAGCAGTTTAGGCGGAGCAGACACTGAAGCTTTCTTT. It codes for CASSLGGADTEAFF.